These T cell receptor beta chains were read from a single sample in a study of blood T cell repertoires in COVID-19. The table came from immunoSEQ multiplex PCR; TCRdb's copy has only in-frame clones and leaves some out. The table has around 190,000 clones, about 83% seen once. Sequenced input: PBMCs or T cells enriched from blood (not recorded which). These receptors all come from a man aged 35-49 years with acute COVID-19. CDR3s leave out the opening cysteine and the closing phenylalanine or tryptophan. Fields, in order: V gene, CDR3 protein.

>TRBV30
AWSSSGSRTDTQY
>TRBV29-1
SVANLAGAYNEQF
>TRBV29-1
SVEIGNTIY
>TRBV5-1
ASSFRGNRETQY
>TRBV5-6
ASRPGLAGDNEQF
>TRBV27
ASTGIEQGFFRYEQY
>TRBV6-5
AGQGLGIQY
>TRBV2
ASSVSSGRGYEQY
>TRBV7-3
ASSFTGAAGELF
>TRBV28
ASSVRGFTGELF
>TRBV7-8
ASSRQHSGNTIY
>TRBV28
ASSFAAGVKTQY
>TRBV5-5
ASSLGLAGVEQY
>TRBV6-1
ASSEPRTGKSYGYT
>TRBV24-1
ATSDPARTEEVTDTQY
>TRBV6-5
ASRRRGTGETQY
>TRBV5-4
ASSSGQGYRETQY
>TRBV4-2
ASSQDLGLAVTNTGELF
>TRBV5-4
ASSSPPSGRAAGELF
>TRBV7-3
ASSSPLRGAPTSPNEQF
>TRBV6-5
ASSYSLATGSGELF
>TRBV7-3
ASSPTGYSQKLF
>TRBV5-1
ASSTDPLAGASTDTQY
>TRBV18
ASSPGQGSYEQY
>TRBV2
ASRAPTGGQETQY
>TRBV29-1
SGRTSLATYNEQF
>TRBV27
ASSDSGTSGPTYNEQF
>TRBV6-5
ASRRVAGVSETQY
>TRBV18
ASSLGQGETEAF
>TRBV24-1
ATSDPQTSGKDGELF
>TRBV6-5
ASSYSRAGGEKLF
>TRBV23-1
ASSQGKLANTNNEQF
>TRBV9
ASSVGSDRAKAF